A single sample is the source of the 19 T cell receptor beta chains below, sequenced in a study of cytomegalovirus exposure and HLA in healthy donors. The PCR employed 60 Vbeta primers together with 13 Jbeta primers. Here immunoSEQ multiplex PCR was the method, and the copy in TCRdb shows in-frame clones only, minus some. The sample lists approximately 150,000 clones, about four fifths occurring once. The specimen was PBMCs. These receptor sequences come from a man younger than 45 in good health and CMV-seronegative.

CDR3 nucleotides: TGTGCCAGCAGGATACAGCAGGGCCCCTACAATGAGCAGTTCTTC. Amino acid sequence: CASRIQQGPYNEQFF. The gene calls are TRBV6-1 and TRBJ2-1; weak D call: TRBD1 (5 bases). V was clipped by 6 bases and J by 2 bases, with 14 bases between them. Germline V gives CDR1 MNHNS, CDR2 SASEGT. The CDR3 covers 15 residues.

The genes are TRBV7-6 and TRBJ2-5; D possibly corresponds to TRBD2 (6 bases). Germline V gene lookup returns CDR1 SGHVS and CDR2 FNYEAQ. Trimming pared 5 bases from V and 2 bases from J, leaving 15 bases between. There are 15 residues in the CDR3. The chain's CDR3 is CASSTSRDSQETQYF. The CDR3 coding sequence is TGTGCCAGCAGCACCTCCCGGGACTCTCAAGAGACCCAGTACTTC.

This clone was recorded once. The CDR3 spells CASSLELGAHEQYF. In nucleotides, the CDR3 is TGCGCCAGCAGCTTGGAATTGGGGGCCCACGAGCAGTACTTC. The J gene is TRBJ2-7, the V gene TRBV5-1; perhaps TRBD1 as D (6 bases). This CDR3 is built from 14 residues. Trimming took 0 bases from V and 5 from J, leaving 12 bases between them. In germline, CDR1 is SGHRS, CDR2 YFSETQ. The whole variable domain, filled in from reference TRBV5-1 and TRBJ2-7, reads KAGVTQTPRYLIKTRGQQVTLSCSPISGHRSVSWYQQTPGQGLQFLFEYFSETQRNKGNFPGRFSGRQFSNSRSEMNVSTLELGDSALYLCASSLELGAHEQYFGPGTRLTVT.

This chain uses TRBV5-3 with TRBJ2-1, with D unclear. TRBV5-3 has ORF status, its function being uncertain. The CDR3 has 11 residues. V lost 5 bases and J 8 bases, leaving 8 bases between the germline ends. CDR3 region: CARRMRDEQFF. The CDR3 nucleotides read TGTGCCAGAAGAATGAGAGATGAGCAGTTCTTC.

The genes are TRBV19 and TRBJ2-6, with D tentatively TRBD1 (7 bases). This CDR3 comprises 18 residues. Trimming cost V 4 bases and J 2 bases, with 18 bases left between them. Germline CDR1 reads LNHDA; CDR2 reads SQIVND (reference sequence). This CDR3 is CASSSAGGSRAGANVLTF. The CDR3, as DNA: TGTGCCAGTAGTAGCGCAGGGGGGAGTAGAGCTGGGGCCAACGTCCTGACTTTC.

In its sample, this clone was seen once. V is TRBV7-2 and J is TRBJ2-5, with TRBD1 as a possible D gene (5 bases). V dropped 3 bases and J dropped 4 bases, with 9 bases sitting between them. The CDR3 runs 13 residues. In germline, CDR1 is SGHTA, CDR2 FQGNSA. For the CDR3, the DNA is TGTGCCAGCAGCTTGCACAGGACAGAGACCCAGTACTTC. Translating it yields CASSLHRTETQYF.

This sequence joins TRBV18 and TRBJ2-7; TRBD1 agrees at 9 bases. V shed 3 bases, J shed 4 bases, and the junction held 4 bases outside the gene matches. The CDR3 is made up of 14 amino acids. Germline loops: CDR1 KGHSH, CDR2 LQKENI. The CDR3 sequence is CASSPTGGLYEQYF. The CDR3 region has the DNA TGTGCCAGCTCACCCACAGGGGGCTTGTACGAGCAGTACTTC. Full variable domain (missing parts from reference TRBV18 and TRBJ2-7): NAGVMQNPRHLVRRRGQEARLRCSPMKGHSHVYWYRQLPEEGLKFMVYLQKENIIDESGMPKERFSAEFPKEGPSILRIQQVVRGDSAAYFCASSPTGGLYEQYFGPGTRLTVT.

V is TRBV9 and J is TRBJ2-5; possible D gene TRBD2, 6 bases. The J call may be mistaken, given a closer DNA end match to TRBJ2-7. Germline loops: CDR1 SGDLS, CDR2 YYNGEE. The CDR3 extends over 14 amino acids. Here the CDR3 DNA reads TGTGCCAGCAGCACCTCGGGGGTCTCCTACGAGCAGTACTTC. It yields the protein CASSTSGVSYEQYF.

CDR3 in amino acids: CASSIGLAGGTLGNTQYF. The CDR3 DNA follows: TGCGCCAGCAGCATCGGACTAGCGGGAGGTACGCTCGGGAATACGCAGTATTTT. The chain couples TRBV5-1 to TRBJ2-3; 14 nucleotides line up with TRBD2. Trimming cost V 4 bases and J 7 bases; bases outside gene matches: 14. Germline V CDR1 and CDR2: SGHRS, YFSETQ. This CDR3 comprises 18 residues.

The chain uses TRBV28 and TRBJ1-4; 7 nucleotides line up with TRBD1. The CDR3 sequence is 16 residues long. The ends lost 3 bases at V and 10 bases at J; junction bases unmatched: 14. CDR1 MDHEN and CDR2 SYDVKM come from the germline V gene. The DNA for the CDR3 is TGTGCCAGCAGTTTGATAATAGGGGGCGCGTCAGGAAAACTGTTTTTT. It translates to CASSLIIGGASGKLFF.

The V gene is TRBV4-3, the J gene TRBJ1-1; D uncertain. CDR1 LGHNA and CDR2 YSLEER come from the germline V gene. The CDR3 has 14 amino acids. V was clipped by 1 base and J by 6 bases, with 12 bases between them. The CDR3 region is CASSQVRGLPEAFF. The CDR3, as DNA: TGCGCCAGCAGCCAAGTCAGAGGGCTGCCTGAAGCTTTCTTT.

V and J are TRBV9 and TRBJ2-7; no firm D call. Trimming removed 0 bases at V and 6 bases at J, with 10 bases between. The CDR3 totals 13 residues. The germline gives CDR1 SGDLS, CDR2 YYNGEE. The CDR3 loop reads CASSVGLGGEQYF. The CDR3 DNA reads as TGTGCCAGCAGCGTAGGGCTAGGTGGCGAGCAGTACTTC.

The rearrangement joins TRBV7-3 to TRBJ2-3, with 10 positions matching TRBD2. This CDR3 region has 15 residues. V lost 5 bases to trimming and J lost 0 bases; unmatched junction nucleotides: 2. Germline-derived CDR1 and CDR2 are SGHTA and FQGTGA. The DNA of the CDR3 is TGTGCCAGCAGCCTAGCGGGAGCTAGCACAGATACGCAGTATTTT. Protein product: CASSLAGASTDTQYF.

The CDR3 region is CASSLTRSGSLSYGYTF. The CDR3 nucleotides are TGTGCCAGCAGCCTAACCAGGTCAGGGTCCCTCTCCTATGGCTACACCTTC. The V gene is TRBV28, the J gene TRBJ1-2, with a weak D call TRBD1 (5 bases). Germline V gene sequence: CDR1 MDHEN, CDR2 SYDVKM. This CDR3 region has 17 residues. V gave up 6 bases and J gave up 4 bases, with 24 bases separating them.

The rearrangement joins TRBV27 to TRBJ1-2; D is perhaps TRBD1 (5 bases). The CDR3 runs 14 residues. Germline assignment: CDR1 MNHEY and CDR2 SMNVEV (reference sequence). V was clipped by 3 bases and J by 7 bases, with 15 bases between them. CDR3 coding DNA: TGTGCCAGCAGTTTGGGGGGGAGGGCGTTTGGCTACACCTTC. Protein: CASSLGGRAFGYTF.

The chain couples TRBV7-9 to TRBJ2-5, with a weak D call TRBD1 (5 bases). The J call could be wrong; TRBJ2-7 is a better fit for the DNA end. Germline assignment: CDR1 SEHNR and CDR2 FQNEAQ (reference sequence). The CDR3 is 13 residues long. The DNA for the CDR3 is TGTGCCAGCAGCTTAGGCAGGGCCAACGAGCAGTACTTC. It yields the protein CASSLGRANEQYF.

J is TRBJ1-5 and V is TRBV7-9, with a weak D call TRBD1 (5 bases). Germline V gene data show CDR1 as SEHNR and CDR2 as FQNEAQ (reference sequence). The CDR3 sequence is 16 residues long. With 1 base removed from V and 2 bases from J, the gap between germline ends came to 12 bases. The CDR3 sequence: CASSLGGGTGNQPQHF. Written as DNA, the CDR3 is TGTGCCAGCAGCTTAGGGGGGGGTACAGGCAATCAGCCCCAGCATTTT. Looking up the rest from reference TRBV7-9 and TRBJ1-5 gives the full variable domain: DTGVSQNPRHKITKRGQNVTFRCDPISEHNRLYWYRQTLGQGPEFLTYFQNEAQLEKSRLLSDRFSAERPKGSFSTLEIQRTEQGDSAMYLCASSLGGGTGNQPQHFGDGTRLSIL.

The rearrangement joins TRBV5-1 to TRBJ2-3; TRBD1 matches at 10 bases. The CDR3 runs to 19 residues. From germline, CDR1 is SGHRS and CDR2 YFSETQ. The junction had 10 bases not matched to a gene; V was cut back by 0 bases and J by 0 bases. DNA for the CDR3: TGCGCCAGCAGCTTGGGGACAGGGGGGTCGGGACTTAGCACAGATACGCAGTATTTT. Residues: CASSLGTGGSGLSTDTQYF.

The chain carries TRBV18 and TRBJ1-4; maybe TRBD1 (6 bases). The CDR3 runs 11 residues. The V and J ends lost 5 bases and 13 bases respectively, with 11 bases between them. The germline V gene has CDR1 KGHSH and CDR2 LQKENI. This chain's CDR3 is CASSTRDILFF. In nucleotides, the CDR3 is TGTGCCAGCTCAACCCGGGACATACTGTTTTTT.